Detailed here is one T cell receptor beta chain. Its antigen remains unidentified. Trimming removed 3 bases from V and 4 bases from J; junction bases left unmatched: 8. The germline gives CDR1 MDHEN, CDR2 SYDVKM. The CDR3 is 15 residues long. The data stem from a study of cytomegalovirus exposure and HLA in healthy donors. Whole-study context: Later, an analysis reported that the 130 or so validation repertoires had used the same platform as the 500 to 800 first-cohort repertoires. General study points: First-cohort TCR clusters were later found to tend to co-occur in the 120 or so validation repertoires.

Sequencing used immunoSEQ multiplex PCR; TCRdb keeps in-frame clones, though not all of them. This sample yields some 130,000 clones, of which approximately 85% are seen a single time; over 1.1% belongs to the top ten. The chain carries TRBV28 and TRBJ1-2, with TRBD1 matching over 7 bases. The specimen sequenced was PBMCs. The TCR sequence derives from a woman in her thirties in good health and CMV-seronegative. CDR3 in amino acids: CASSFRTGTSYGYTF. In nucleotides, the CDR3 is TGTGCCAGCAGTTTTAGGACAGGTACGTCCTATGGCTACACCTTC.